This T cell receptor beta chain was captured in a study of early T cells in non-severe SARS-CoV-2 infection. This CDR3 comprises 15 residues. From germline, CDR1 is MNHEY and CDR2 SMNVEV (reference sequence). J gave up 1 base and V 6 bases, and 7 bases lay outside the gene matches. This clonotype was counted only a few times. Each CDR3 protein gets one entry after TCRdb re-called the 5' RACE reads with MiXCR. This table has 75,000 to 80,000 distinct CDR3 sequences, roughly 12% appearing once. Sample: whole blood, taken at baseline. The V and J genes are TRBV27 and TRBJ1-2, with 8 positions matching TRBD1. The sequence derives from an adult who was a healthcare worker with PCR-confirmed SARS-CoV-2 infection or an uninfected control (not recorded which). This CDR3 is CASRSTGGVNYGYTF. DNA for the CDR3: TGTGCCAGCAGATCCACAGGGGGTGTTAACTATGGCTACACCTTC.